The 31 T cell receptor beta chains below come from one sample, sequenced in a study of T cell changes during pregnancy in multiple sclerosis. Clones were sequenced by immunoSEQ multiplex PCR, and TCRdb holds only the in-frame ones, with some missing. This table holds 70,000 to 75,000 clones, approximately 92% found once. The starting material was peripheral blood, obtained in the second trimester of pregnancy. These receptor sequences come from a female donor in good health, enrolled as a control in a pregnancy study.

The V call is TRBV14, the J call TRBJ2-7; TRBD1 aligns across 12 bases. This CDR3 is 14 amino acids long. CDR1 and CDR2 from the germline V gene are SGHDN and FVKESK. V shed 9 bases, J shed 0 bases, and the junction held 3 bases outside the gene matches. The DNA of the CDR3 is TGTGCCAGTCGGGGACAGGGGGCCTCCTACGAGCAGTACTTC. Residues: CASRGQGASYEQYF.

The J gene is TRBJ2-3, the V gene TRBV11-3; 10 bases fit TRBD2. V was pared by 1 base and J by 1 base, with 2 bases of the junction left unmatched. This CDR3 spans 16 amino acids. Per germline, CDR1 SGHNT and CDR2 YENEEA. CDR3: CASSLGAGGGTDTQYF. In DNA form, the CDR3 reads TGTGCCAGCAGCTTAGGAGCGGGGGGGGGCACAGATACGCAGTATTTT. Together with reference TRBV11-3 and TRBJ2-3, the CDR3 gives the full variable domain: EAGVVQSPRYKIIEKKQPVAFWCNPISGHNTLYWYLQNLGQGPELLIRYENEEAVDDSQLPKDRFSAERLKGVDSTLKIQPAELGDSAVYLCASSLGAGGGTDTQYFGPGTRLTVL.

As regards this clone: Other DNA sequences within the sample encode an identical CDR3. This chain joins TRBV20-1 and TRBJ1-1; the D gene is possibly TRBD1 (6 bases). Between the trimmed V and J ends, which lost 3 bases and 8 bases, there was a span of 7 bases. CDR1 is DFQATT and CDR2 is SNEGSKA in the germline V gene (reference sequence). The CDR3 runs to 10 residues. The CDR3 sequence is CSASRGEAFF. CDR3 nucleotide sequence: TGCAGTGCTAGTAGGGGGGAAGCTTTCTTT.

This clone was counted a few times. The chain combines TRBV4-3 with TRBJ1-1; D is ambiguous. Trimming left V 0 bases short and J 5 bases short, with 13 bases between. The V gene's germline CDR1 is LGHNA and CDR2 YSLEER. This CDR3 contains 15 residues. The CDR3 bases are TGCGCCAGCAGCCAAGAACACCCCGGAGTGACTGAAGCTTTCTTT. Its protein product is CASSQEHPGVTEAFF.

The chain uses TRBV28 and TRBJ1-4; 11 bases align to TRBD1. The CDR3 contains 15 residues. V gave up 3 bases and J gave up 8 bases; unmatched junction bases: 5. Germline CDR1 and CDR2: MDHEN and SYDVKM. DNA of the CDR3: TGTGCCAGCAGTTTGGCGGGACAGGGGGGAGAAAAACTGTTTTTT. It translates to CASSLAGQGGEKLFF.

The chain uses TRBV11-3 and TRBJ2-1, with D unclear. V was pared by 5 bases and J by 6 bases, with 11 bases between. This CDR3 region has 13 residues. Germline loops: CDR1 SGHNT, CDR2 YENEEA. The CDR3 spells CASSPPTGNEQFF. The CDR3 nucleotides are TGTGCCAGCAGCCCCCCAACGGGCAATGAGCAGTTCTTC.

The chain employs TRBV5-4 and TRBJ1-1; maybe TRBD1 (6 bases). The CDR3 spans 13 residues. V lost 4 bases and J 10 bases, leaving 17 bases between the germline ends. Germline V CDR1 and CDR2: SGHNT, YYREEE (reference sequence). CDR3: CASSHDSPRGAFF. CDR3 in DNA: TGTGCCAGCAGCCATGACAGCCCCAGGGGAGCTTTCTTT.

The chain has TRBV27 and TRBJ1-3; D remains ambiguous. V dropped 2 bases and J dropped 0 bases, with 14 bases sitting between them. Germline assignment: CDR1 MNHEY and CDR2 SMNVEV (reference sequence). The CDR3 spans 17 residues. The CDR3 region has the DNA TGTGCCAGCAGTTTACGGCGAATGGGCCTCTCTGGAAACACCATATATTTT. It codes for CASSLRRMGLSGNTIYF.

The V call is TRBV2, the J call TRBJ2-2, with D tentatively TRBD2 (5 bases). The ends were cut back, 7 bases at V and 7 bases at J, with 13 bases in the middle. Germline V gene sequence: CDR1 SNHLY, CDR2 FYNNEI. This CDR3 region has 13 residues. Here the CDR3 DNA reads TGTGCCAGCAACCGGGAACCACTCGGGGAGCTGTTTTTT. Its protein product is CASNREPLGELFF.

The chain links TRBV27 to TRBJ1-1; no reliable D call. Trimming removed 5 bases from V and 4 bases from J, with 17 bases in between. CDR3 length equals 15 residues. The germline V gene has CDR1 MNHEY and CDR2 SMNVEV (reference sequence). CDR3 amino acids: CASSPPGGWSTEAFF. The DNA for the CDR3 is TGTGCCAGCAGTCCTCCCGGTGGGTGGAGCACTGAAGCTTTCTTT.

The chain links TRBV20-1 to TRBJ2-1; 9 positions agree with TRBD2. Per germline, CDR1 DFQATT and CDR2 SNEGSKA (reference sequence). The CDR3 length is 11 residues. The CDR3 reads CRTSGGTEQFF. The CDR3 nucleotides read TGCAGAACCAGCGGGGGGACCGAGCAGTTCTTC.

The V and J genes are TRBV4-2 and TRBJ2-7; D is undetermined. The CDR3 extends over 16 amino acids. Trimming removed 1 base from V and 2 bases from J, with 15 bases in between. Germline V gives CDR1 LGHNA, CDR2 YNFKEQ. CDR3 in amino acids: CASSQGVASRPYEQYF. The DNA for the CDR3 is TGTGCCAGCAGCCAAGGGGTAGCATCGCGCCCCTACGAGCAGTACTTC.

The chain employs TRBV27 and TRBJ1-4, with D possibly being TRBD1 (5 bases). CDR1 is MNHEY and CDR2 is SMNVEV in the germline V gene (reference sequence). The length of the CDR3 is 12 residues. Trimming left V 5 bases short and J 10 bases short, with 11 bases between. The CDR3 sequence: CASSNRQGKLFF. The CDR3, as DNA: TGTGCCAGCAGTAACCGCCAGGGAAAACTGTTTTTT.

This clone came up once. The chain combines TRBV9 with TRBJ1-6; D gene unclear. Germline CDR1 reads SGDLS; CDR2 reads YYNGEE. Deletions cut 0 bases from V and 7 bases from J, with 8 bases between. The CDR3 covers 14 residues. This CDR3 is CASSVAQKNSPLHF. CDR3 DNA sequence: TGTGCCAGCAGCGTAGCACAGAAAAATTCACCCCTCCACTTT.

The V gene is TRBV27, the J gene TRBJ2-1; 8 bases fit TRBD2. Germline lookup yields CDR1 MNHEY and CDR2 SMNVEV (reference sequence). The CDR3 length is 16 residues. After removal of 4 bases from V and 0 bases from J, the junction contained 5 bases not matched to a gene. CDR3 amino acids: CASSSMGLDSYNEQFF. In DNA, the CDR3 is TGTGCCAGCAGTTCTATGGGACTAGACTCCTACAATGAGCAGTTCTTC.

V gene TRBV25-1 combines with J gene TRBJ1-1, with D perhaps matching TRBD1 (5 bases). Germline loops: CDR1 MGHDK, CDR2 SYGVNS. V lost 6 bases and J 2 bases, leaving 13 bases between the germline ends. CDR3 length: 14 residues. The CDR3 is CASREPGPNTEAFF. CDR3 DNA: TGTGCCAGCAGAGAACCAGGGCCTAACACTGAAGCTTTCTTT.

V gene TRBV7-2 combines with J gene TRBJ2-3, with 10 bases matching TRBD1. The junction had 10 bases not matched to a gene; V was cut back by 1 base and J by 3 bases. CDR1 and CDR2 from the germline V gene are SGHTA and FQGNSA. The CDR3 spans 18 residues. CDR3 loop: CASSLVGVGTGDTDTQYF. CDR3 in DNA: TGTGCCAGCAGCTTAGTAGGAGTGGGGACAGGGGATACAGATACGCAGTATTTT.

The rearrangement uses TRBV28 and TRBJ2-7; D uncertain. V was trimmed by 3 bases and J by 4 bases, leaving 13 bases between them. This CDR3 contains 14 residues. Germline CDR1 MDHEN, CDR2 SYDVKM. In DNA form, the CDR3 reads TGTGCCAGCAGTTTCGTGGTCACAGCATACGAGCAGTACTTC. It specifies CASSFVVTAYEQYF.

The chain recombines TRBV28 with TRBJ2-3, with 10 bases that match TRBD2. J was trimmed by 4 bases and V by 5 bases; bases with no gene match: 3. This CDR3 has 14 residues. Germline loops: CDR1 MDHEN, CDR2 SYDVKM. CDR3 nucleotide sequence: TGTGCCAGCAGTAGCGGGGGGGCCTCAGATACGCAGTATTTT. This translates into CASSSGGASDTQYF.

This clone was picked up a small number of times. The J gene is TRBJ1-4, the V gene TRBV29-1, with 8 positions matching TRBD1. V gave up 7 bases and J gave up 6 bases; unmatched junction bases: 10. The germline CDR1 and CDR2 sequences are SQVTM and ANQGSEA. The length of the CDR3 is 14 residues. CDR3: CSAVLGTGDEKLFF. The CDR3 DNA reads TGCAGCGCAGTCCTCGGGACAGGAGATGAAAAACTGTTTTTT.

This clone was detected a few times. The chain recombines TRBV6-1 with TRBJ1-1; D uncertain. The germline CDR1 and CDR2 sequences are MNHNS and SASEGT. V was cut by 8 bases and J by 0 bases, with 10 bases left in between. The CDR3 sequence is 13 residues long. CDR3 residues: CASHLQVNTEAFF. The CDR3 nucleotides read TGTGCCAGCCACCTGCAGGTGAACACTGAAGCTTTCTTT.

In its sample, this clone was seen once. The chain uses TRBV7-9 and TRBJ1-5; D uncertain. V gave up 5 bases and J gave up 2 bases, with 10 bases separating them. Germline CDR1 and CDR2: SEHNR and FQNEAQ (reference sequence). The CDR3 is 14 residues long. CDR3 protein: CASSIDKGNQPQHF. The CDR3 DNA reads TGTGCCAGCAGCATAGACAAAGGCAATCAGCCCCAGCATTTT.

Only a few counts were recorded for this clone. The chain is built from TRBV28 and TRBJ1-1; maybe TRBD1 (5 bases). Trimming shortened V by 3 bases and J by 0 bases, and 11 bases separated the two germline ends. The CDR3 totals 15 residues. The germline CDR1 and CDR2 sequences are MDHEN and SYDVKM. In DNA form, the CDR3 reads TGTGCCAGCAGTTTGGGGGGGACCATGAACACTGAAGCTTTCTTT. It encodes CASSLGGTMNTEAFF.

The rearrangement links TRBV10-3 to TRBJ2-5; the D gene is possibly TRBD2 (5 bases). The CDR3 totals 14 residues. The germline CDR1 and CDR2 sequences are ENHRY and SYGVKD. V was cut by 3 bases and J by 2 bases, with 10 bases left in between. This CDR3 is CAISDGITQETQYF. CDR3 nucleotide sequence: TGTGCCATCAGTGACGGGATAACTCAAGAGACCCAGTACTTC.

The rearrangement links TRBV7-2 to TRBJ1-2, with D tentatively TRBD1 (5 bases). V was shortened by 5 bases and J by 5 bases, with 21 bases between the two germline ends. Germline CDR1 reads SGHTA; CDR2 reads FQGNSA. CDR3 length: 16 amino acids. CDR3 sequence reads: CASSVETQGRMYGYTF. Written as DNA, the CDR3 is TGTGCCAGCAGCGTAGAAACTCAGGGCAGGATGTATGGCTACACCTTC.

This sequence joins TRBV28 and TRBJ1-2; 9 bases agree with TRBD1. CDR1 is MDHEN, CDR2 SYDVKM, per germline. The CDR3 runs to 14 residues. After removal of 6 bases from V and 7 bases from J, the junction contained 9 bases not matched to a gene. The CDR3 sequence: CASSSTGQGGGYTF. In DNA, the CDR3 is TGTGCCAGCAGCAGTACGGGACAGGGCGGTGGCTACACCTTC.

This chain joins TRBV30 and TRBJ2-3; the match to TRBD2 covers 10 bases. This CDR3 has 14 amino acids. Unmatched junction bases numbered 4, after V lost 3 bases and J lost 4 bases. From germline, CDR1 is GTSNPN and CDR2 SVGIG (reference sequence). CDR3 residues: CAWSSGGGPDTQYF. The CDR3 nucleotides read TGTGCCTGGAGCAGCGGGGGGGGCCCAGATACGCAGTATTTT.

V is TRBV25-1 and J is TRBJ2-5, with 15 bases fitting TRBD2. This CDR3 has 17 amino acids. From germline, CDR1 is MGHDK and CDR2 SYGVNS. J gave up 2 bases and V 6 bases, and 7 bases lay outside the gene matches. CDR3 sequence: CASSPEGLAGGQETQYF. The CDR3 DNA reads TGTGCCAGCAGCCCTGAGGGACTAGCGGGGGGTCAAGAGACCCAGTACTTC.

V is TRBV29-1 and J is TRBJ1-1; TRBD1 aligns across 8 bases. Germline V lookup: CDR1 SQVTM, CDR2 ANQGSEA. There are 13 residues in the CDR3. Trimming took 6 bases from V and 4 from J; bases not matched to a gene: 7. CDR3 loop: CSVSRQGSTEAFF. In nucleotides, the CDR3 is TGCAGCGTGAGCAGACAGGGGAGCACTGAAGCTTTCTTT.

This sequence joins TRBV28 and TRBJ2-2; 8 bases are shared with TRBD1. Germline V gene lookup returns CDR1 MDHEN and CDR2 SYDVKM. The CDR3 contains 15 residues. The V segment lost 3 bases and the J segment 7 bases; nucleotides outside the gene matches: 7. CDR3 amino acids: CASSLVPGGDGELFF. The CDR3 DNA reads TGTGCCAGCAGTTTGGTCCCAGGGGGCGACGGGGAGCTGTTTTTT.

This sequence joins TRBV5-1 and TRBJ1-1; no clear D gene. Trimming left V 3 bases short and J 6 bases short, with 18 bases between. Germline V lookup: CDR1 SGHRS, CDR2 YFSETQ. CDR3 length: 15 residues. This CDR3 is CASSSRGNEFAEAFF. The CDR3 DNA is TGCGCCAGCAGCTCCCGGGGAAATGAGTTCGCTGAAGCTTTCTTT.